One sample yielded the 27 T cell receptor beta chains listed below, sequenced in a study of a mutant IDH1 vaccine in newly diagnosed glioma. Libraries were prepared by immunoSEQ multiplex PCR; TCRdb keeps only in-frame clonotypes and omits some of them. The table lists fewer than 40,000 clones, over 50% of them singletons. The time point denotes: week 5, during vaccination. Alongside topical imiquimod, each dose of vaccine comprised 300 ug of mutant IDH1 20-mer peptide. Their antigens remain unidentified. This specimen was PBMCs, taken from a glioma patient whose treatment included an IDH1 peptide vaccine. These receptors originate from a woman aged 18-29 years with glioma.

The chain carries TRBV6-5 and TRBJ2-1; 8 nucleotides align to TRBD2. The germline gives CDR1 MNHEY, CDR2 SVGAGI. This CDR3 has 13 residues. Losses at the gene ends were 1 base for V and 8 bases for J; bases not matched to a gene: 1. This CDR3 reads CASSYLAGHEQFF. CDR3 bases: TGTGCCAGCAGTTACTTAGCGGGACATGAGCAGTTCTTC.

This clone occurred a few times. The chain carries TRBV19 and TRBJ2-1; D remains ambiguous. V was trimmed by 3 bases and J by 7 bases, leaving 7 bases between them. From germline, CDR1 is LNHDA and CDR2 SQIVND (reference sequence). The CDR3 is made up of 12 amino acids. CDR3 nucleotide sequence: TGTGCCAGTAGTATGGTTGAGAATGAGCAGTTCTTC. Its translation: CASSMVENEQFF.

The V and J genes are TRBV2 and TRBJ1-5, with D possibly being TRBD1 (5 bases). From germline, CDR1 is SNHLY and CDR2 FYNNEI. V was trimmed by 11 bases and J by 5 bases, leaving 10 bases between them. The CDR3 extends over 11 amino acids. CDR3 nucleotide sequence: TGTGCCGGAGGGGATTATCAGCCCCAGCATTTT. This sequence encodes CAGGDYQPQHF.

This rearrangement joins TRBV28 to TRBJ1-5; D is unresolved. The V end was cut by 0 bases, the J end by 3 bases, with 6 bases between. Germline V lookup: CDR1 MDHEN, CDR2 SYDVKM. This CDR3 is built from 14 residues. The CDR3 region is CASSLWGYNQPQHF. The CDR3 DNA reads TGTGCCAGCAGTTTATGGGGATACAATCAGCCCCAGCATTTT.

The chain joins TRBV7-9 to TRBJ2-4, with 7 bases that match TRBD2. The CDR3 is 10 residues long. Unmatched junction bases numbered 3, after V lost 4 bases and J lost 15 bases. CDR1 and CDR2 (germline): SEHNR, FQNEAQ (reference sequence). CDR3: CASSSGTMYF. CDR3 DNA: TGTGCCAGCAGCTCCGGGACTATGTACTTC.

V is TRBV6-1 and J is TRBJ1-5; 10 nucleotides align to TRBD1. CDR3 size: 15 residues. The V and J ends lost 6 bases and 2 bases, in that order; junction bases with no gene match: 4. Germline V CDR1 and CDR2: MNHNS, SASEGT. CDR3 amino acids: CASSLGTGGNQPQHF. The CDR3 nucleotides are TGTGCCAGCAGCCTCGGGACAGGGGGCAATCAGCCCCAGCATTTT.

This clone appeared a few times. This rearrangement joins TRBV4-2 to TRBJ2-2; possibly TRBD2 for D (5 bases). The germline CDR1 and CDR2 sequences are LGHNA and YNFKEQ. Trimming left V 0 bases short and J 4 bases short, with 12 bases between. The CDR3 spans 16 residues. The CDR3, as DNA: TGTGCCAGCAGCCAAGATCTAGCTCCGGCCACCGGGGAGCTGTTTTTT. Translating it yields CASSQDLAPATGELFF.

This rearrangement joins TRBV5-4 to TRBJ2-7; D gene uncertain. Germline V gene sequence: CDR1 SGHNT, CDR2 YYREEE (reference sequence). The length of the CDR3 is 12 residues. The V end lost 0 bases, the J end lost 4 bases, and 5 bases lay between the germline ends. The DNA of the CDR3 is TGTGCCAGCAGCTTGGGAGTTTACGAGCAGTACTTC. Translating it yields CASSLGVYEQYF.

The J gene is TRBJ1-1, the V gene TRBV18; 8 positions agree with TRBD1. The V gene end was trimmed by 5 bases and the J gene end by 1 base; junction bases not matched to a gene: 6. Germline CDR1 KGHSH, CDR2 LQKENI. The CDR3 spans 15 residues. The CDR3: CASSATGTGNTEAFF. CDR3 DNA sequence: TGTGCCAGCTCAGCGACCGGGACAGGGAACACTGAAGCTTTCTTT.

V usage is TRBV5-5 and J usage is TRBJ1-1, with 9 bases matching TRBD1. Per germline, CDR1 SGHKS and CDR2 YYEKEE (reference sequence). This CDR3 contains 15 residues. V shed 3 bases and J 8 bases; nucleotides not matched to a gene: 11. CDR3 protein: CASSSIGQGRPEAFF. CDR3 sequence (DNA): TGTGCCAGCAGCTCTATAGGACAGGGGCGCCCCGAAGCTTTCTTT.

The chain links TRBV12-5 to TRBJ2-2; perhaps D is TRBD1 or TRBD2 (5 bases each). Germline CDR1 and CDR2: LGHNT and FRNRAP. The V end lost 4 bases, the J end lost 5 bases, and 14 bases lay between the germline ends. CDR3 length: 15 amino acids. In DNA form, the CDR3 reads TGTGCTAGTGGTTGGGGGACCCCTCGGACCGGGGAGCTGTTTTTT. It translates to CASGWGTPRTGELFF.

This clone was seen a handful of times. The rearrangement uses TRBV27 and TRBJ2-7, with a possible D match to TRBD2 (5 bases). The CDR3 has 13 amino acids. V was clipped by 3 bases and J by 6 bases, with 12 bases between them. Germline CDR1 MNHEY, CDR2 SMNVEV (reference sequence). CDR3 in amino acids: CASSFSTRGEQYF. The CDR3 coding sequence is TGTGCCAGCAGTTTTTCTACCCGGGGCGAGCAGTACTTC.

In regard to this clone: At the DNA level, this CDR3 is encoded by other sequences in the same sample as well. The CDR3 protein is CASSVVPSSYEQYF. The CDR3 DNA reads TGTGCCAGCAGCGTAGTACCTAGCTCCTACGAGCAGTACTTC. The chain combines TRBV9 with TRBJ2-7; D unclear. CDR3 length equals 14 residues. V lost 0 bases to trimming and J lost 0 bases, with 7 bases between them. The germline V gene encodes CDR1 SGDLS and CDR2 YYNGEE.

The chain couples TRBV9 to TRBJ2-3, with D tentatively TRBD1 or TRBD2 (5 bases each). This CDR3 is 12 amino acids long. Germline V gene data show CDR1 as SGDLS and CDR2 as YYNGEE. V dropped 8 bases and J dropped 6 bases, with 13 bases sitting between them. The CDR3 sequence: CARGDVLDTQYF. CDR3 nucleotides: TGTGCCAGGGGGGATGTTCTGGATACGCAGTATTTT.

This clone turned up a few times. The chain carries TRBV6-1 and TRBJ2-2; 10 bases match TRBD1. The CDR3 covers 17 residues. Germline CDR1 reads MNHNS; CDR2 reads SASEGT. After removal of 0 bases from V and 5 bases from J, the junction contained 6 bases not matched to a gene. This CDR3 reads CASSEAEGQGRTGELFF. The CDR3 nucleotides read TGTGCCAGCAGTGAAGCCGAGGGACAGGGGAGAACCGGGGAGCTGTTTTTT.

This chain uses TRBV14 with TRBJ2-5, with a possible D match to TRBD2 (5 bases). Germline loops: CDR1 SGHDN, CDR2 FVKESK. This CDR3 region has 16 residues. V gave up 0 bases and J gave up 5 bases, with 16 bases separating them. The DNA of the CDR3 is TGTGCCAGCAGCCAAGATGTCGGGGTAATTCGGGAGACCCAGTACTTC. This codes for CASSQDVGVIRETQYF.

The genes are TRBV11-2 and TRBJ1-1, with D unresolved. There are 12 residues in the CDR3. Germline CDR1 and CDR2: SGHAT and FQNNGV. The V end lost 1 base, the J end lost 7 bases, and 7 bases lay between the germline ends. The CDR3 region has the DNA TGTGCCAGCAGCTTAGTTCCCGTTGAAGCTTTCTTT. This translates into CASSLVPVEAFF.

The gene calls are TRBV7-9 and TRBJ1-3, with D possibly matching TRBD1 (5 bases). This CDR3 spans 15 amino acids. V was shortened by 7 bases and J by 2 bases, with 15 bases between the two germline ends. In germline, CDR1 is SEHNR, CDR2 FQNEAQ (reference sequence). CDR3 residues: CASTIREVTGNTIYF. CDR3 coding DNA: TGTGCCAGCACGATCAGGGAGGTCACTGGAAACACCATATATTTT.

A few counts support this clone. The chain's CDR3 is CASSMPARQQGYTF. In DNA form, the CDR3 reads TGTGCCAGTAGTATGCCTGCGCGACAGCAAGGCTACACCTTC. V gene TRBV19 combines with J gene TRBJ1-2; maybe TRBD1 (5 bases). The CDR3 consists of 14 residues. The V gene's germline CDR1 is LNHDA and CDR2 SQIVND (reference sequence). Between the trimmed V and J ends, which lost 3 bases and 8 bases, there was a span of 16 bases.

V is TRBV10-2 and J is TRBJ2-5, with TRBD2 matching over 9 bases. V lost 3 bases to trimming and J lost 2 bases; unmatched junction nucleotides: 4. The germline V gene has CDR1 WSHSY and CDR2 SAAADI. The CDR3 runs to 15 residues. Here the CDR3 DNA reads TGCGCCAGCAGTGAAAGCGGGGGGCGACAAGAGACCCAGTACTTC. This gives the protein CASSESGGRQETQYF.

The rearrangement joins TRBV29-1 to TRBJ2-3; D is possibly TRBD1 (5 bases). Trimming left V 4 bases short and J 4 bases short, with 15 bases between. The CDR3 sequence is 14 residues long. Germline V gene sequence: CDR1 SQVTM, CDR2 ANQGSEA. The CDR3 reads CSVVAGNGPDTQYF. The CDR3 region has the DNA TGCAGCGTTGTGGCAGGGAATGGACCAGATACGCAGTATTTT.

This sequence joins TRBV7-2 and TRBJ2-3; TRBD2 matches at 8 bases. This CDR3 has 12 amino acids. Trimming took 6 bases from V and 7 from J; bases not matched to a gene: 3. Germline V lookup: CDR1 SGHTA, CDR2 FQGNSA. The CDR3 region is CASRDSGNTQYF. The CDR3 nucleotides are TGTGCCAGCAGAGATAGCGGGAATACGCAGTATTTT.

The CDR3 is CASSVDPAGSSYNEQFF. The CDR3, as DNA: TGTGCCAGCAGCGTAGATCCAGCGGGGAGCTCCTACAATGAGCAGTTCTTC. This chain uses TRBV9 with TRBJ2-1; 7 bases fit TRBD2. The CDR3 has 17 residues. Germline assignment: CDR1 SGDLS and CDR2 YYNGEE. Losses at the gene ends were 0 bases for V and 0 bases for J; bases not matched to a gene: 6.

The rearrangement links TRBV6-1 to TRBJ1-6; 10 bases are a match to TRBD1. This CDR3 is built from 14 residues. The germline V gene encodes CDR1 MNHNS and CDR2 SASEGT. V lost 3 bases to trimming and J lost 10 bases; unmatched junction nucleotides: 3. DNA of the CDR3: TGTGCCAGCAGTGAGACAGGGGGCAGGTCACCCCTCCACTTT. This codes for CASSETGGRSPLHF.

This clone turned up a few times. The CDR3 here is CASSLSSTEINTEAFF. Here the CDR3 DNA reads TGTGCCAGCTCACTATCCTCGACCGAGATCAACACTGAAGCTTTCTTT. This chain uses TRBV18 with TRBJ1-1; D gene unclear. Germline V gene sequence: CDR1 KGHSH, CDR2 LQKENI. V lost 4 bases and J lost 2, with 17 bases in between. This CDR3 is 16 amino acids long.

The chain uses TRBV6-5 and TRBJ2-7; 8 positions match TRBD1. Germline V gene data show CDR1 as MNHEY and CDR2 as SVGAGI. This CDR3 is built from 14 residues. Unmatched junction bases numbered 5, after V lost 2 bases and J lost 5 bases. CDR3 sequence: CASSYPDRGDEQYF. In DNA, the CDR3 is TGTGCCAGCAGTTACCCCGACAGGGGTGACGAGCAGTACTTC.

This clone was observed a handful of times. DNA for the CDR3: TGCGCCAGCAGCCAAGGACAGGGGGCCGGTCAGCCCCAGCATTTT. Translation gives CASSQGQGAGQPQHF. The chain employs TRBV4-3 and TRBJ1-5; 10 bases fit TRBD1. CDR3 size: 15 residues. Germline CDR1 reads LGHNA; CDR2 reads YSLEER. After removal of 1 base from V and 6 bases from J, the junction contained 3 bases not matched to a gene.